This T cell receptor beta chain was observed in a study of identical twins. CDR1 is SQVTM, CDR2 ANQGSEA, per germline. This CDR3 has 15 amino acids. Trimming cost V 7 bases and J 3 bases, with 22 bases left between them. Each CDR3 protein gets one entry after TCRdb re-called the 5' RACE reads with MiXCR. The sample includes more than 600,000 distinct CDR3 sequences, roughly 20% of them seen just once. The sample was also linked to a second study, of T cells expressing NK-cell markers.

The source of this sequence is a woman younger than 30 in good health. This rearrangement joins TRBV29-1 to TRBJ2-7; the D gene could be TRBD1 or TRBD2 (5 bases each). Material for sequencing was PBMCs. Written as DNA, the CDR3 is TGCAGCGGAACCCTTGGGACGGCGGGCCGCTACGAGCAGTACTTC. Its protein product is CSGTLGTAGRYEQYF.